The 5 T cell receptor beta chains below all came from one sample that was sequenced in a study of blood T cells in healthy people across ages. Sample-barcoded 5' priming and a J-beta primer mix drove a second PCR of about 6 to 11 cycles. Each CDR3 protein gets one entry after TCRdb re-called the 5' RACE reads with MiXCR. The sample records hundreds of thousands of distinct CDR3 sequences, 20% to 25% being singletons. The sample was blood. The source of these receptors is a man in his 70s in good health.

This clonotype was observed a few times. V gene TRBV7-2 combines with J gene TRBJ1-3, with TRBD1 matching over 8 bases. The CDR3 spans 15 residues. Germline V gene sequence: CDR1 SGHTA, CDR2 FQGNSA. The ends lost 3 bases at V and 4 bases at J; junction bases unmatched: 5. The CDR3: CASSFRGQGGNTIYF. CDR3 bases: TGTGCCAGCAGCTTCCGAGGACAGGGCGGAAACACCATATATTTT.

The chain carries TRBV20-1 and TRBJ2-5, with D possibly being TRBD1 (6 bases). Germline V gene sequence: CDR1 DFQATT, CDR2 SNEGSKA (reference sequence). This CDR3 has 13 residues. V was shortened by 5 bases and J by 4 bases, with 14 bases between the two germline ends. CDR3: CSASGHLLETQYF. In nucleotides, the CDR3 is TGCAGTGCTTCGGGACACCTACTAGAGACCCAGTACTTC.

The V call is TRBV28, the J call TRBJ2-2; TRBD1 aligns across 10 bases. The V segment lost 5 bases and the J segment 9 bases; nucleotides outside the gene matches: 6. The CDR3 is 14 residues long. Germline CDR1 and CDR2: MDHEN and SYDVKM. The CDR3 spells CASSLGQGGRELFF. CDR3 DNA sequence: TGTGCCAGCAGTCTCGGACAGGGGGGAAGGGAGCTGTTTTTT. Complete variable domain (other parts from reference TRBV28 and TRBJ2-2): DVKVTQSSRYLVKRTGEKVFLECVQDMDHENMFWYRQDPGLGLRLIYFSYDVKMKEKGDIPEGYSVSREKKERFSLILESASTNQTSMYLCASSLGQGGRELFFGEGSRLTVL.

Worth noting for this clonotype: At one end, the junction sequence differs from germline, possibly due to a read error. V gene TRBV7-7 combines with J gene TRBJ2-1, with 7 bases aligning to TRBD1. The germline gives CDR1 SSHAT, CDR2 FNYEAQ (reference sequence). This CDR3 is 16 amino acids long. Written as DNA, the CDR3 is TGTGCTAGCAGCTTATCATGGGACAGCTCCTACAATGAGCAGTTCTTC. Amino acid sequence: CASSLSWDSSYNEQFF.

The genes are TRBV5-1 and TRBJ2-4; D possibly corresponds to TRBD2 (6 bases). V gave up 2 bases and J gave up 8 bases, with 14 bases separating them. The germline CDR1 and CDR2 sequences are SGHRS and YFSETQ. The CDR3 extends over 14 amino acids. The CDR3 DNA is TGCGCCAGCAGCTTTAATGGGGGGTTGGACATTCAGTACTTC. Its translation is CASSFNGGLDIQYF.